This T cell receptor (beta chain) originates from a study of T-cell memory formation after mild COVID-19. Constant-segment primers were used for 5'RACE, and the resulting TCR alpha and TCR beta cDNA libraries carried sample barcodes and UMIs. One entry per CDR3 protein results from TCRdb running MiXCR on the 5' RACE reads. The sample has under 250,000 distinct CDR3 sequences; over 9.5% are singletons. The germline gives CDR1 MGHDK, CDR2 SYGVNS. Trimming shortened V by 5 bases and J by 8 bases, and 9 bases separated the two germline ends. The CDR3 covers 11 residues. The chain couples TRBV25-1 to TRBJ1-2; D gene ambiguous. The sequence was obtained from a young man who had mild COVID-19 (a few samples of this study predate the infection). Cell type and time point are not known. The sample consisted of PBMCs or a T cell subset sorted from them (not recorded which). The CDR3 nucleotides read TGTGCCAGCAGTTCGGGAAGGGGCTACACCTTC. The encoded protein is CASSSGRGYTF.